The clone carrying this TCR beta chain has a count of ten or more. The data stem from a study of T cells after yellow fever vaccination. Via MiXCR, TCRdb re-called the 5' RACE reads, giving one row per CDR3 protein. The sample has about 140,000 distinct CDR3 sequences, 5% to 7.5% seen once. The CDR3 extends over 14 amino acids. The V and J ends lost 5 bases and 2 bases respectively, with 11 bases between them. Germline V gene lookup returns CDR1 SGHTA and CDR2 FQGNSA. The specimen comprised CD4+ T cells sorted from PBMCs, sampled 10 days after the yellow fever booster vaccination. The sequence came from a young man who received the YFV17D yellow fever vaccine. This chain links TRBV7-2 with TRBJ2-3, with no clear D. This CDR3 is CASSRVILTDTQYF. The CDR3 bases are TGTGCCAGCAGCCGGGTTATCCTCACAGATACGCAGTATTTT.